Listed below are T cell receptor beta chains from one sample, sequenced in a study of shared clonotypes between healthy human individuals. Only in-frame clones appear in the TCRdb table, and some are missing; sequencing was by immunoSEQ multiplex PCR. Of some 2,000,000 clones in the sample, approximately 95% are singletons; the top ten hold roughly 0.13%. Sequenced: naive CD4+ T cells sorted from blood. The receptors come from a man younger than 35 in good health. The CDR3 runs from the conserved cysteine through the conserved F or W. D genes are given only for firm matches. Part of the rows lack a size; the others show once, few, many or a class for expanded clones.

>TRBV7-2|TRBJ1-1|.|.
TGTGCCAGCAGCTTAGTTGGCGGGAACACTGAAGCTTTCTTT
CASSLVGGNTEAFF
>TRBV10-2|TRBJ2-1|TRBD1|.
TGCGCCAGCAGTCGGCTGACAGGGGGCGCGAATGAGCAGTTCTTC
CASSRLTGGANEQFF
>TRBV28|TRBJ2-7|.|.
TGTGCCAGCAGTTTGGTAAACTACGAGCAGTACTTC
CASSLVNYEQYF
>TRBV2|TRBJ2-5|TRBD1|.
TGTGCCAGCAGTGTCCAGGGGGCCGGTGAGACCCAGTACTTC
CASSVQGAGETQYF
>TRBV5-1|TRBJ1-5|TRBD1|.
TGCGCCAGCAGCTTGGGGGCTACCGGGACAGCTTTAAATCAGCCCCAGCATTTT
CASSLGATGTALNQPQHF
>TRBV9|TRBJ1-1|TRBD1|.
TGTGCCAGCAGCGTAGACAGGGGGCAGCGGGCTTTCTTT
CASSVDRGQRAFF
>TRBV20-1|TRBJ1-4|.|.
TGCAGTGCTTTAAGGATGGAAAAACTGTTTTTT
CSALRMEKLFF
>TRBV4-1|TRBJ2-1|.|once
TGCGCCAGCAGCCAAGTACCCATGAGCTCCTACAATGAGCAGTTCTTC
CASSQVPMSSYNEQFF
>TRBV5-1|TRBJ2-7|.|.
TGCGCCAGCAGCTTGTCCGGACAGACATTCCGCTACGAGCAGTACTTC
CASSLSGQTFRYEQYF
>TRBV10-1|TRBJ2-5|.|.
TGCGCCAGCAGTGATGGGGTGATCGAAGAGACCCAGTACTTC
CASSDGVIEETQYF
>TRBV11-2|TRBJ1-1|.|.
TGTGCCAGCAGCCCCACTGGGGGGTGGGGAACTGAAGCTTTCTTT
CASSPTGGWGTEAFF
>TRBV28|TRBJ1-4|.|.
TGTGCCAGCACCCCACAGCCCAATGAAAAACTGTTTTTT
CASTPQPNEKLFF
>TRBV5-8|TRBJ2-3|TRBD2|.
TGTGCCAGCAGCTCCGGGACTAGCGGGATATCAGATACGCAGTATTTT
CASSSGTSGISDTQYF
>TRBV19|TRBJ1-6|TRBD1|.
TGTGCCAGTAGTATGGACAGGGGGCGTGTTTCACCCCTCCACTTT
CASSMDRGRVSPLHF
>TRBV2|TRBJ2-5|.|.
TGTGCCAGCAAGAAAGCAGAATCCCAAGAGACCCAGTACTTC
CASKKAESQETQYF
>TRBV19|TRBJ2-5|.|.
TGTGCCAGTAGATTGACTCCTACGGGGAGAACCCAGTACTTC
CASRLTPTGRTQYF
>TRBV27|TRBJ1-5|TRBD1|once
TGTGCCAGCAGTTTAGGGACAGGGGTCAATCAGCCCCAGCATTTT
CASSLGTGVNQPQHF
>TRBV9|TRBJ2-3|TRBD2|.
TGTGCCAGCAGCGTAGCTAGCGGTAGCACAGATACGCAGTATTTT
CASSVASGSTDTQYF
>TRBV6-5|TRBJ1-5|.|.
TGTGCCAGCAGTTCCGGACAGATTAGCAATCAGCCCCAGCATTTT
CASSSGQISNQPQHF
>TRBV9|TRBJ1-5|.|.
TGTGCCAGCAGCGTAGCAGTTTTTAGCAATCAGCCCCAGCATTTT
CASSVAVFSNQPQHF
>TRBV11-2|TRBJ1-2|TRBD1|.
TGTGCCAGCAGCCTTACGACAGGGGGCATAAACTATGGCTACACCTTC
CASSLTTGGINYGYTF
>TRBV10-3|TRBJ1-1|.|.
TGTGCCATCAGTGAGTCTTGGCGGAAGAACACTGAAGCTTTCTTT
CAISESWRKNTEAFF
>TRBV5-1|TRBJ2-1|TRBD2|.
TGCGCCAGCAGAGTGGGACTAGCAGCCTACAATGAGCAGTTCTTC
CASRVGLAAYNEQFF
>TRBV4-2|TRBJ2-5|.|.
TGTGCCAGCAGCCAGACTAGGGATCGCGAGACCCAGTACTTC
CASSQTRDRETQYF
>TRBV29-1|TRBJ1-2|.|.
TGCAGCGCCTCCCTGATGACGGAGAACTATGGCTACACCTTC
CSASLMTENYGYTF
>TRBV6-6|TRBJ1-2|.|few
TGTGCCAGCAGCCCAGCTTCTAACTATGGCTACACCTTC
CASSPASNYGYTF
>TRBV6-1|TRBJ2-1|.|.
TGTGCCAGCACGGGCTACAATGAGCAGTTCTTC
CASTGYNEQFF
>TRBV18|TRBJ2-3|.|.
TGTGCCAGCTCACCTGGGACACAACTCTTATTCACAGATACGCAGTATTTT
CASSPGTQLLFTDTQYF
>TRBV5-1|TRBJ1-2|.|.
TGCGCCAGCAGCTTGGCCGGGCAGGGTAGTGACGGCTACACCTTC
CASSLAGQGSDGYTF
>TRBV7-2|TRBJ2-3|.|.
TGTGCCAGCAGCTTAGAAGGGACCACAGATACGCAGTATTTT
CASSLEGTTDTQYF
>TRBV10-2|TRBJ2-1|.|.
TGCGCCAGCAGTGGTGGCCTCCTCTACAATGAGCAGTTCTTC
CASSGGLLYNEQFF
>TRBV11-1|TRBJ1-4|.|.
TGTGCCAGCAGCTTTCTGGGGGCTAATGAAAAACTGTTTTTT
CASSFLGANEKLFF
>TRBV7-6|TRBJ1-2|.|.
TGTGCCAGCAGCTCCGGGGACGGAGCTAACTATGGCTACACCTTC
CASSSGDGANYGYTF
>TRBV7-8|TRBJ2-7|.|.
TGTGCCAGCAGCCCCCGGATCCTACTCTACGAGCAGTACTTC
CASSPRILLYEQYF
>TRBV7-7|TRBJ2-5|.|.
TGTGCTAGCAGCTACGGCCCTACTGGGGCTCTTGGGGAGACCCAGTACTTC
CASSYGPTGALGETQYF
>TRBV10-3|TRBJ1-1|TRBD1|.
TGTGCCATCAGCAGGACAGGGGATAACACTGAAGCTTTCTTT
CAISRTGDNTEAFF
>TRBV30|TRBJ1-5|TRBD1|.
TGTGCCTGCGGACAGGGCAGCAATCAGCCCCAGCATTTT
CACGQGSNQPQHF
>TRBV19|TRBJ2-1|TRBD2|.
TGTGCCAGTAGGCTTCGGACTAGCGGGAACAATGAGCAGTTCTTC
CASRLRTSGNNEQFF
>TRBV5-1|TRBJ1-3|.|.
TGCGCCAGCTTCGATTTGGGGCCTCCTGGAAACACCATATATTTT
CASFDLGPPGNTIYF
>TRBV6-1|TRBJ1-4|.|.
TGTGCCAGCAGTGAACCGTCCGTGGGGAATGAAAAACTGTTTTTT
CASSEPSVGNEKLFF
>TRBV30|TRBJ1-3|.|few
TGTGCCTGGAGGGATTCTGGAAACACCATATATTTT
CAWRDSGNTIYF
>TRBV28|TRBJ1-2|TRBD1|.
TGTGCCAGCAGGTATCCCCCGGGACAGGGACGCTATGGCTACACCTTC
CASRYPPGQGRYGYTF
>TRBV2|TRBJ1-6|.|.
TGTGCCAGCAGGAATTCCTATAATTCACCCCTCCACTTT
CASRNSYNSPLHF
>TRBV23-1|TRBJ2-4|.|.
TGCGCCCGTAGTGGGGTCAAGCTAGCCAAAAACATTCAGTACTTC
CARSGVKLAKNIQYF
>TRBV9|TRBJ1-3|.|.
TGTGCCAGCAGCGCGCTGGAACAGGGCTATGGAAACACCATATATTTT
CASSALEQGYGNTIYF
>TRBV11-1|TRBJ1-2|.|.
TGTGCCAGCAGCTTAGAAACAGGCCCGTTGGTCTATGGCTACACCTTC
CASSLETGPLVYGYTF
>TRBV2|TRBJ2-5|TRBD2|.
TGTGCCAGCGATATTAGCGGGGGGACCCAGTACTTC
CASDISGGTQYF
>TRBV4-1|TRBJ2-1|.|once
TGCGCCGCAGCCAAGGGAGACAGGTACAATGAGCAGTTCTTC
CAAAKGDRYNEQFF
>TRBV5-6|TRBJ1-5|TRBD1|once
TGTGCCAGCAGCTCAGGGACAGCCAATCAGCCCCAGCATTTT
CASSSGTANQPQHF
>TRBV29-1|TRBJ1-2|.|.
TGCAGCGTTGATGGGGGAAATGGCTACACCTTC
CSVDGGNGYTF